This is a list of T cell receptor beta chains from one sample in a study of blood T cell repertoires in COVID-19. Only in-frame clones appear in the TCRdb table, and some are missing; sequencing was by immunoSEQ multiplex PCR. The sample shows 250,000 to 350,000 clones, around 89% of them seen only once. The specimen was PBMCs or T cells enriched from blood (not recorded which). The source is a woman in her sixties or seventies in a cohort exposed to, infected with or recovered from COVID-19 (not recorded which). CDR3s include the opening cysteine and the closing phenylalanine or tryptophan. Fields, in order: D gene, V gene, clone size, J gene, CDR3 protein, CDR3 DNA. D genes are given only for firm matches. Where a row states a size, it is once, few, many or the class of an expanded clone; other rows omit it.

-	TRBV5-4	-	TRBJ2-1	CASSLRVTGSDEQFF	TGTGCCAGCAGCTTACGAGTTACAGGATCGGATGAGCAGTTCTTC
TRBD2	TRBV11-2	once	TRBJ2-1	CASSLEGSGGANEQFF	TGTGCCAGCAGCTTAGAGGGGAGCGGGGGAGCCAATGAGCAGTTCTTC
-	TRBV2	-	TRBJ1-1	CASKGSTEAFF	TGTGCCAGCAAGGGGTCGACTGAAGCTTTCTTT
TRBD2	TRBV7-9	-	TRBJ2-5	CASSPRTSGRGETQYF	TGTGCCAGCAGCCCACGGACTAGCGGGAGGGGGGAGACCCAGTACTTC
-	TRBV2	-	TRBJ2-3	CASSASSGLSTDTQYF	TGTGCCAGCAGTGCCTCCTCAGGCCTTAGCACAGATACGCAGTATTTT
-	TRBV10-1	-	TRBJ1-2	CASSEGGSYGYTF	TGCGCCAGCTCAGAGGGGGGGTCTTATGGCTACACCTTC
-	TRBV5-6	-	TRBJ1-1	CASSLGPGGTEAFF	TGTGCCAGCAGCTTGGGCCCGGGGGGCACTGAAGCTTTCTTT
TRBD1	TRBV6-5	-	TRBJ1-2	CATRATGTGVYGYTF	TGTGCCACTAGAGCTACCGGGACAGGGGTCTATGGCTACACCTTC
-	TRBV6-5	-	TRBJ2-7	CASSYSLGAAYEQYF	TGTGCCAGCAGTTACTCGTTGGGAGCCGCCTACGAGCAGTACTTC
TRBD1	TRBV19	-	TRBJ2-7	CASNRGVRDEQYF	TGTGCCAGTAACAGGGGGGTTCGGGACGAGCAGTACTTC
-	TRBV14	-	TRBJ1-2	CASSQARGIGGYTF	TGTGCCAGCAGCCAAGCGAGGGGGATTGGTGGCTACACCTTC
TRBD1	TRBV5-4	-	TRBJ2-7	CASSPVTGTGVPEQYF	TGTGCCAGCAGCCCGGTGACCGGGACAGGTGTGCCGGAGCAGTACTTC
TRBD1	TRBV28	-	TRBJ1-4	CASSPRTETGDPEKLFF	TGTGCCAGCAGTCCCCGTACCGAGACAGGGGATCCTGAAAAACTGTTTTTT
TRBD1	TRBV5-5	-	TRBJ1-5	CASRSRQGERYSNQPQHF	TGTGCCAGCAGGTCCCGACAGGGGGAACGATATAGCAATCAGCCCCAGCATTTT
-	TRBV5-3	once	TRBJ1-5	CARSLAMAGCCWRRRCNQPQHF	TGTGCCAGAAGCTTGGCCATGGCAGGGTGCTGCTGGCGTAGGCGATGCAATCAGCCCCAGCATTTT
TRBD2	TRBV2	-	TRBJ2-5	CASSEARLAGQETQYF	TGTGCCAGCAGTGAAGCAAGACTAGCGGGTCAAGAGACCCAGTACTTC
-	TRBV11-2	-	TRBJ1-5	CASSLEPGQPQHF	TGTGCCAGCAGCTTAGAACCGGGGCAGCCCCAGCATTTT
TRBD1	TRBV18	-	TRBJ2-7	CASSQTGRYEQYF	TGTGCCAGCTCACAGACAGGGCGCTACGAGCAGTACTTC
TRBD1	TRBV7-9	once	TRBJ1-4	CASSAMTGGINEKLFF	TGTGCCAGCAGCGCCATGACAGGGGGGATCAATGAAAAACTGTTTTTT
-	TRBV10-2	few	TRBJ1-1	CASRTDFYTEAFF	TGCGCCAGCAGAACTGACTTCTACACTGAAGCTTTCTTT
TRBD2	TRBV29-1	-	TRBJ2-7	CSVGTSGRVSYEQYF	TGCAGCGTCGGGACTAGCGGGAGGGTATCCTACGAGCAGTACTTC
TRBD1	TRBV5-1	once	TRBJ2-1	CASSLTGQGLNEQFF	TGCGCCAGCAGCTTGACGGGACAGGGCCTCAATGAGCAGTTCTTC
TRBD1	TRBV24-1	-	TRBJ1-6	CATRGTGTDNSPLHF	TGTGCCACCAGGGGGACAGGGACCGATAATTCACCCCTCCACTTT
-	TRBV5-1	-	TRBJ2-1	CASSLDGASYNEQFF	TGCGCCAGCAGCTTGGACGGAGCCTCCTACAATGAGCAGTTCTTC
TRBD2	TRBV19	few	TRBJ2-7	CASSIAGGPYEQYF	TGTGCCAGTAGTATAGCGGGAGGGCCTTACGAGCAGTACTTC
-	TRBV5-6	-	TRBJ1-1	CASSLASRGTEAFF	TGTGCCAGCAGCTTGGCCAGCAGAGGCACTGAAGCTTTCTTT
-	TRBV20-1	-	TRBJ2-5	CSARPGETQYF	TGCAGTGCTAGGCCCGGGGAGACCCAGTACTTC
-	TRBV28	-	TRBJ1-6	CASSLVGPGEWSPLHF	TGTGCCAGCAGTTTAGTCGGCCCCGGGGAATGGTCACCCCTCCACTTT
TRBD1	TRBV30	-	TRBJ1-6	CAWIPGGQGNSPLHF	TGTGCCTGGATCCCAGGGGGCCAAGGAAATTCACCCCTCCACTTT
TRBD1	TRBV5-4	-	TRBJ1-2	CASSLRQGSSYGYTF	TGTGCCAGCAGCTTAAGACAGGGATCCAGCTATGGCTACACCTTC
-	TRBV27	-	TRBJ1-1	CASSPAGWGNTEAFF	TGTGCCAGCAGCCCCGCAGGGTGGGGGAACACTGAAGCTTTCTTT
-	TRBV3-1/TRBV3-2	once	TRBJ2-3	CASSQRRDRGTDTQYF	TGTGCCAGCAGCCAACGGCGGGACCGGGGCACAGATACGCAGTATTTT
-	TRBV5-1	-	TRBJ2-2	CASSYGHGAGDTGELFF	TGCGCCAGCAGCTATGGTCATGGGGCAGGGGACACCGGGGAGCTGTTTTTT
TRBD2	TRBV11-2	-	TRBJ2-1	CASGKIAGAGNEQFF	TGTGCCAGCGGGAAAATAGCGGGAGCGGGCAATGAGCAGTTCTTC
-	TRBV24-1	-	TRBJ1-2	CATSDRSKTGSYGYTF	TGTGCCACCAGTGATAGGTCCAAGACAGGCTCTTATGGCTACACCTTC
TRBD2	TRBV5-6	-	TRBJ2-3	CASSFRSGLAGISQYF	TGTGCCAGCAGCTTCCGCTCGGGACTAGCGGGAATATCGCAGTATTTT
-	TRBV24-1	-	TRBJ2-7	CATSKQGFNEQYF	TGTGCCACCAGTAAACAGGGATTCAACGAGCAGTACTTC
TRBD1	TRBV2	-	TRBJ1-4	CARQDRGREKLFF	TGTGCCAGACAGGACAGGGGGCGTGAAAAACTGTTTTTT
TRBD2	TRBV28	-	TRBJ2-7	CASSFGGAPSYEQYF	TGTGCCAGCAGTTTCGGGGGGGCGCCGTCCTACGAGCAGTACTTC
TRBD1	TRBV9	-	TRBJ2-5	CASSVAGQGFETQYF	TGTGCCAGCAGCGTAGCGGGACAGGGGTTCGAGACCCAGTACTTC
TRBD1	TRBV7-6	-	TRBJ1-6	CASSSTPGGALDNSPLHF	TGTGCCAGCAGCTCAACCCCAGGGGGCGCGCTCGATAATTCACCCCTCCACTTT
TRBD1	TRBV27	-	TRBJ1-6	CASSSTGGNSPLHF	TGTGCCAGCAGTTCGACAGGGGGAAATTCACCCCTCCATTTT
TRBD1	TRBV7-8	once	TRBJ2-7	CASSLTDGQGEQYF	TGTGCCAGCAGCTTAACGGATGGACAGGGGGAGCAGTACTTC
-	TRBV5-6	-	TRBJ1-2	CASSLARFSGYTF	TGTGCCAGCAGCTTGGCCAGGTTCAGTGGCTACACCTTC
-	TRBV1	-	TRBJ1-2	CTSSQADGYTF	TGCACCAGCAGCCAGGCAGATGGCTACACCTTC
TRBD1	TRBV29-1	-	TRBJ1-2	CSVERGDRRTNYGYTF	TGCAGCGTTGAGAGGGGGGACAGGAGGACCAACTATGGCTACACCTTC